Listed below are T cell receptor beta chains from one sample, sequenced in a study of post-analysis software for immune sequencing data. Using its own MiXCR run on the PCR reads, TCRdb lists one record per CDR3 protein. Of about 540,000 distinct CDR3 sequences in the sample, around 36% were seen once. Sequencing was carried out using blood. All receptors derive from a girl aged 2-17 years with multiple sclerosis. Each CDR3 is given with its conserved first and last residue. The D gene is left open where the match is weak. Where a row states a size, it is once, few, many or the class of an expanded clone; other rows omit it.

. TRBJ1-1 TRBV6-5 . CVSSYSTRNTEAFF TGTGTCAGCAGTTACTCGACGAGAAACACTGAAGCTTTCTTT
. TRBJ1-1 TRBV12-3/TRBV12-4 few CASRNRASAFF TGTGCCAGCAGAAACAGGGCTTCGGCTTTCTTT
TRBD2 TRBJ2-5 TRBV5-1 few CASSVGLAGFQETQYF TGCGCCAGCAGCGTCGGACTAGCGGGGTTCCAAGAGACCCAGTACTTC
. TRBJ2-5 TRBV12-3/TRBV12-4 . CASSFYSEEAQYF TGTGCCAGCAGTTTTTACAGCGAAGAGGCCCAGTACTTC
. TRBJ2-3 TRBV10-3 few CATGYTQYF TGTGCCACGGGGTATACGCAGTATTTT
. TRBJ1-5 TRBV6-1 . CASTEAGEYQPQHF TGTGCCAGCACTGAGGCAGGAGAATACCAGCCCCAGCATTTT
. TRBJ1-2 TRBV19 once CASSIEPQDLAYGYTF TGTGCCAGTAGTATAGAACCTCAGGACCTGGCCTATGGCTACACCTTC
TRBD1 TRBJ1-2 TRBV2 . CASSFRTGDGGDYTF TGTGCCAGCAGCTTCAGGACAGGGGATGGGGGGGACTACACCTTC
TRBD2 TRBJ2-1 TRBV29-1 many CSVDLRGGASYNEQFF TGCAGCGTTGATTTGCGCGGGGGGGCCTCCTACAATGAGCAGTTCTTC
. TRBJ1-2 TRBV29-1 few CSVGGGGYGYTF TGCAGCGTTGGGGGGGGAGGGTATGGCTACACCTTC
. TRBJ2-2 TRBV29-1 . CSAAEAGELFF TGCAGTGCTGCAGAGGCCGGGGAGCTGTTTTTT
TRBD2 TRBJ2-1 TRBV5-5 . CASSLEASGMHRFF TGTGCCAGCAGCTTGGAGGCTAGCGGGATGCATAGGTTCTTC
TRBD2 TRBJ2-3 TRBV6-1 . CASRTSGVFPDTQYF TGTGCCAGCAGGACTAGCGGGGTTTTCCCAGATACGCAGTATTTT
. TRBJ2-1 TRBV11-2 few CASSLRQTYNEQFF TGTGCCAGCAGCTTACGCCAAACCTACAATGAGCAGTTCTTC
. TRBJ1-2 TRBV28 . CASSLNNNHYGYTF TGTGCCAGCAGTTTAAATAACAACCACTATGGCTACACCTTC
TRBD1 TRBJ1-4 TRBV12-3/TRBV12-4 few CASTADRVDEKLFF TGTGCCAGCACCGCCGACAGGGTGGACGAAAAACTGTTTTTT
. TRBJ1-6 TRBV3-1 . CASSHLAVRGSPLHF TGTGCCAGCAGCCACTTGGCCGTCAGGGGCTCACCCCTCCACTTT
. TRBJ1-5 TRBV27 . CASSYDSNQPQHF TGTGCCAGCAGTTATGACAGCAATCAGCCCCAGCATTTT
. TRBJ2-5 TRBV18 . CASSPPSAETQYF TGTGCCAGCTCACCACCGTCAGCAGAGACCCAGTACTTC
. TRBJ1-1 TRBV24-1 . CATRGEMNTEAFF TGTGCCACCCGGGGCGAGATGAACACTGAAGCTTTCTTT
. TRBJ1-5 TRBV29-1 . CSVGGLNQPQHF TGCAGCGTTGGGGGCCTCAATCAGCCCCAGCATTTT
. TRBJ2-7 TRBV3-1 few CASSRTDILYEQYF TGTGCCAGCAGCCGCACCGACATTTTATACGAGCAGTACTTC
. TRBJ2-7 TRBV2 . CASSLSLLEQYF TGTGCCAGCAGCCTTTCCCTCCTCGAGCAGTACTTC